The source of this TCR beta chain is a study of T cells in localized non-small cell lung cancer. CDR1 SGHRS and CDR2 YFSETQ come from the germline V gene. The CDR3 is 15 amino acids. The V end was cut by 4 bases, the J end by 6 bases, with 20 bases between. Study-level points and caveats: T cell clonality was highest in uninvolved adjacent lung, above tumor. Increased T cell density in blood showed an association with longer overall survival.

Produced via immunoSEQ multiplex PCR; TCRdb's table is partial and in-frame only. The data contain some 10,000 clones, approximately 91% of them singletons. Worth noting for this clone: The target antigen is unknown.

The V gene is TRBV5-1, the J gene TRBJ2-7; D unclear. This TCR was sampled from a male donor aged 60 or older with stage III lung adenocarcinoma. Source: peripheral blood, taken before any cancer treatment. The CDR3 DNA is TGCGCCAGCAGCCCGGAGAAGGTTAAAGGGTCCGAGCAGTACTTC. It translates to CASSPEKVKGSEQYF.